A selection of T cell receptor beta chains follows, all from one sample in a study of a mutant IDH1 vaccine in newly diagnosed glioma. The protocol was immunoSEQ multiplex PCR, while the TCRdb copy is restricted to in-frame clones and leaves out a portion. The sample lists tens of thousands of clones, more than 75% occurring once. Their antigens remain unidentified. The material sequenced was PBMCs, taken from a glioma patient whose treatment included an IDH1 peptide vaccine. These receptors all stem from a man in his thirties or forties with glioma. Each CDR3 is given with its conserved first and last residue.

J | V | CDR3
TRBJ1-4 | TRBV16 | CASSQSDPNEKLFF
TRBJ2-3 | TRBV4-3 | CASSQEPSTDTQYF
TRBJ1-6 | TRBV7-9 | CASSLRIENSPLHF
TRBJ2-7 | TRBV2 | CASSVQHSSYEQYF
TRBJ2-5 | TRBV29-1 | CSVEDAGLQETQYF
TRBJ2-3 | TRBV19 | CASKPHSGTSTDTQYF
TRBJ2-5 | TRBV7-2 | CASSLDQETQYF
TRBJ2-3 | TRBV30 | CAWSAHRAGTDTQYF
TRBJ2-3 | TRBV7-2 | CASTLTSGVTDTQYF
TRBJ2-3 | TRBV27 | CASRQRGRGTDTQYF
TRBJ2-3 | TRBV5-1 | CASSLGGDASGRIDTQYF
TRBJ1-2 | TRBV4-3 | CASSQGQGSTNYGYTF
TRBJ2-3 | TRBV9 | CASSVGGTNTDTQYF
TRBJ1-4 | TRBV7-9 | CASSLDRGWGEKLFF
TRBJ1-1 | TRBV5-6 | CASSFFQLSGEAFF
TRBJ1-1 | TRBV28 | CASRVQGGRTEAFF
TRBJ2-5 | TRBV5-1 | CASSPHRDSQETQYF
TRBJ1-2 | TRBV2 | CASSKLGLAGYTF
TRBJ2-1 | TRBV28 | CASSPPRRGSYNEQFF
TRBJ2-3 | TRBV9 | CASSVDKYGAGGPGDTQYF
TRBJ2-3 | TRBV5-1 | CASSLKLAGGVDTQYF
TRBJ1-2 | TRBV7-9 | CASSLAGNGGLYGYTF
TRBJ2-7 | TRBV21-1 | CASSRFVEFWPRGYEQYF
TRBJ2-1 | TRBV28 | CASSQPGQGLNEQFF
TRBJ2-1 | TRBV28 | CASSTIGVVTYNEQFF
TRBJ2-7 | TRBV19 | CASSIGTASYEQYF
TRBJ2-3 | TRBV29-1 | CSVEDFTQYF
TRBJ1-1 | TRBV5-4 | CASSSTYPGPPTEAFF
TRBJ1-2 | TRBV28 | CASSRTGERNYGYTF
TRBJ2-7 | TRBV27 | CASSLKGQGGEQYF
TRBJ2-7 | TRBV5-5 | CASSLISQGGEQYF
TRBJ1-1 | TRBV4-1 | CASSQVGRSTEAFF
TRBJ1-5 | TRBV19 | CAAEDRPSNQPQHF
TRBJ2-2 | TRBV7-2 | CASSLPLRGPRATGELFF
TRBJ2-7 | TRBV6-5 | CASSYSGEQYF
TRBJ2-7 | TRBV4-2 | CASSQAAGGTYEQYF
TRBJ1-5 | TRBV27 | CASSLISGQPQHF
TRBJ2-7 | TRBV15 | CATSRDRGTGAQYF
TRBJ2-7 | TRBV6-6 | CASSRDRSHEQYF
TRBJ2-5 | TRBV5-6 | CASSLFAAKETQYF
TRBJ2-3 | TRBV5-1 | CASSLASLAGTDTQYF
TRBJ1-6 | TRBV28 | CASSDTGTGRNSPLHF
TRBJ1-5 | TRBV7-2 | CASSPGTGYSNQPQHF
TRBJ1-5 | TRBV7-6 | CASTGGAAYSNQPQHF
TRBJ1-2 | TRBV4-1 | CASSQGVNYGYTF
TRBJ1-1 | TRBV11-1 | CASHGQMNTEAFF
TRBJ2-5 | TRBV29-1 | CSAQTTQGTQYF
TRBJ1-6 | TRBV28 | CASSSPNSGTSYNSPLHF
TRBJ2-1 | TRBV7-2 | CASSLAGQGAYEQFF
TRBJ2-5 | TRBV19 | CASSIPGQGSETQYF
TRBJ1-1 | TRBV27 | CASSFGGVNTEAFF
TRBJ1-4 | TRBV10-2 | CASSPPGVRNEKLFF
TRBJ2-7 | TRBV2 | CASSHRTGGRAGAYEQYF
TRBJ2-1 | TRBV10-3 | CAISESDRARNEQFF
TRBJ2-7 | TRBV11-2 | CASSLAGLGLQYF
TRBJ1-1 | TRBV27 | CASSLQGYTEAFF